Sequencing of this TCR beta chain was carried out in a study of cytomegalovirus exposure and HLA in healthy donors. Regarding the study as a whole: The study dropped some indistinguishable V segments, TRBV6-2 and TRBV6-3 among them.

Both 60 Vbeta primers and 13 Jbeta primers went into the PCR. Sequenced by immunoSEQ multiplex PCR; TCRdb stores in-frame clones only, minus some. The sample contains about 160,000 clones, around 83% of which appear only once. V lost 0 bases and J 3 bases, leaving 11 bases between the germline ends. Looked up from germline, CDR1 is LNHNV and CDR2 is YYDKDF (reference sequence). The CDR3 length is 15 residues. A word on this clone: Its antigen is unidentified.

The clonotype originates from a male donor in good health and CMV-seropositive. Input material: PBMCs. This sequence joins TRBV15 and TRBJ1-2; tentative D call: TRBD1 (5 bases). The CDR3 nucleotides read TGTGCCACCAGCAGAGATTATGGGGCGGACTATGGCTACACCTTC. It specifies CATSRDYGADYGYTF.